What follows are 14 T cell receptor beta chains derived from one specimen sequenced in a study of blood T cell repertoires in COVID-19. The data were produced by immunoSEQ multiplex PCR, yet TCRdb's version contains in-frame clones alone and is incomplete. The profile shows 250,000 to 300,000 clones, under 90% of them singletons. Source material: PBMCs or T cells enriched from blood (not recorded which). These receptors all come from a man aged 18-30 years who had recovered from COVID-19.

J is TRBJ2-6 and V is TRBV7-9, with 10 bases lining up with TRBD1. V shed 5 bases and J 0 bases; nucleotides not matched to a gene: 4. The CDR3 spans 17 residues. Per the germline V gene, CDR1 is SEHNR and CDR2 is FQNEAQ (reference sequence). CDR3 nucleotide sequence: TGTGCCAGCAGCCCCGACAGGGGGCTCTCTGGGGCCAACGTCCTGACTTTC. Amino acid sequence: CASSPDRGLSGANVLTF.

This chain uses TRBV11-3 with TRBJ2-1, with D perhaps matching TRBD2 (5 bases). The V end lost 3 bases, the J end lost 4 bases, and 19 bases lay between the germline ends. Germline V gene data show CDR1 as SGHNT and CDR2 as YENEEA. There are 17 residues in the CDR3. The CDR3 bases are TGTGCCAGCAGCTTTAGGGTTCGGGATGTGTCGTACAATGAGCAGTTCTTC. This gives the protein CASSFRVRDVSYNEQFF.

V usage is TRBV5-3 and J usage is TRBJ1-1; D ambiguous. TRBV5-3 falls under the ORF class, with uncertain function. V was clipped by 4 bases and J by 1 base, with 14 bases between them. CDR3 length equals 15 residues. The CDR3 DNA sequence: TGTGCCAGAAGCGCCAACGGTGGGAGGAACACTGAAGCTTTCTTT. Encoded protein: CARSANGGRNTEAFF.

The chain recombines TRBV7-8 with TRBJ2-3; 9 positions agree with TRBD2. The CDR3 totals 17 residues. Germline V gene data show CDR1 as SGHVS and CDR2 as FQNEAQ. The ends lost 5 bases at V and 4 bases at J; junction bases unmatched: 13. This chain's CDR3 is CASSPKGGSGSADTQYF. The DNA of the CDR3 is TGTGCCAGCAGCCCCAAGGGCGGTAGCGGGAGTGCAGATACGCAGTATTTT.

This chain links TRBV28 with TRBJ1-2, with 8 bases identical to TRBD1. There are 14 residues in the CDR3. The ends lost 2 bases at V and 2 bases at J; junction bases unmatched: 1. Germline V CDR1 and CDR2: MDHEN, SYDVKM. The CDR3, as DNA: TGTGCCAGCAGTTTAACAGGGGGAAACTATGGCTACACCTTC. This encodes CASSLTGGNYGYTF.

The rearrangement uses TRBV6-1 and TRBJ1-2, with unresolved D. Germline CDR1 MNHNS, CDR2 SASEGT. The ends were cut back, 2 bases at V and 2 bases at J, with 6 bases in the middle. The CDR3 runs to 13 residues. This CDR3 reads CASSEQENYGYTF. Here the CDR3 DNA reads TGTGCCAGCAGTGAACAGGAAAACTATGGCTACACCTTC.

Note on this clone: Other DNA sequences in this sample translate to the same CDR3. The rearrangement uses TRBV12-3 or TRBV12-4 and TRBJ1-1; TRBD1 is a possible D gene (6 bases). This CDR3 spans 13 amino acids. V lost 6 bases, J lost 4 bases, and 12 bases lay in between. CDR3 coding DNA: TGTGCCAGCAGCAGTACAGGGAGCACTGAAGCTTTCTTT. This encodes CASSSTGSTEAFF.

The rearrangement links TRBV12-3 or TRBV12-4 to TRBJ2-3; the D is unclear. V was shortened by 2 bases and J by 8 bases, with 5 bases between the two germline ends. This CDR3 contains 11 residues. CDR3 nucleotides: TGTGCCAGCAGTTTACAATTTACGCAGTATTTT. Translating gives CASSLQFTQYF.

This chain connects TRBV6-1 to TRBJ2-5; 13 bases are a match to TRBD2. The CDR3 sequence is 15 residues long. The V gene's germline CDR1 is MNHNS and CDR2 SASEGT. V trimming: 3 bases; J trimming: 4 bases; junction bases outside the gene matches: 2. CDR3 sequence (DNA): TGTGCCAGCAGTGACGGACTAGCGGGAGCAGAGACCCAGTACTTC. Its translation: CASSDGLAGAETQYF.

The chain links TRBV5-6 to TRBJ2-2; 9 bases are shared with TRBD2. The germline CDR1 and CDR2 sequences are SGHDT and YYEEEE. The length of the CDR3 is 13 residues. With 4 bases clipped from V and 9 bases from J, the junction kept 4 bases outside the gene matches. The CDR3 sequence: CASSTGLAWELFF. The DNA of the CDR3 is TGTGCCAGCAGCACCGGACTAGCGTGGGAGCTGTTTTTT.

V is TRBV7-8 and J is TRBJ1-6; TRBD1 might be the D (6 bases). Germline V gene lookup returns CDR1 SGHVS and CDR2 FQNEAQ. This CDR3 has 14 amino acids. V lost 5 bases, J lost 7 bases, and 12 bases lay in between. This chain's CDR3 is CASSTTGPNSPLHF. The DNA of the CDR3 is TGTGCCAGCAGCACGACAGGACCAAATTCACCCCTCCACTTT.

This clone appeared a few times. The chain uses TRBV19 and TRBJ2-2; 14 bases align to TRBD2. Germline V gene lookup returns CDR1 LNHDA and CDR2 SQIVND (reference sequence). With 1 base clipped from V and 0 bases from J, the junction kept 4 bases outside the gene matches. This CDR3 is built from 19 residues. CDR3 bases: TGTGCCAGTAGTATAGGAGGACTAGCGGGGGGTCCGAACACCGGGGAGCTGTTTTTT. It encodes CASSIGGLAGGPNTGELFF.

This chain links TRBV28 with TRBJ2-7; D possibly corresponds to TRBD2 (6 bases). Between the trimmed V and J ends, which lost 4 bases and 7 bases, there was a span of 17 bases. The CDR3 runs to 14 residues. Germline CDR1 and CDR2: MDHEN and SYDVKM. The CDR3 bases are TGTGCCAGCAGTTCGGCGGGGCTAAAGGGGGAGCAGTACTTC. Residues: CASSSAGLKGEQYF.

The chain recombines TRBV18 with TRBJ2-7; the match to TRBD1 covers 9 bases. Per germline, CDR1 KGHSH and CDR2 LQKENI. This CDR3 is built from 14 residues. J gave up 3 bases and V 6 bases, and 6 bases lay outside the gene matches. CDR3 nucleotide sequence: TGTGCCAGCTCGCCCGGGACAGGGTACTACGAGCAGTACTTC. Its translation: CASSPGTGYYEQYF. Drawing the rest from reference TRBV18 and TRBJ2-7, the complete variable domain is NAGVMQNPRHLVRRRGQEARLRCSPMKGHSHVYWYRQLPEEGLKFMVYLQKENIIDESGMPKERFSAEFPKEGPSILRIQQVVRGDSAAYFCASSPGTGYYEQYFGPGTRLTVT.